Listed here are 24 T cell receptor beta chains from one sample, sequenced in a study of OX40 agonist ivuxolimab in advanced cancers. Sequencing was performed with immunoSEQ multiplex PCR; in TCRdb, only in-frame clones are kept and a portion is missing. The data contain 50,000 to 65,000 clones, around 88% of them singletons. This specimen was CD4+ or CD8+ T cells sorted from blood, taken in a trial of the OX40 agonist ivuxolimab. The source of these receptors is an adult with an advanced solid tumor such as melanoma, head and neck, liver or kidney cancer.

V is TRBV30 and J is TRBJ1-1; D perhaps matches TRBD1 (6 bases). Germline loops: CDR1 GTSNPN, CDR2 SVGIG (reference sequence). Trimming left V 7 bases short and J 2 bases short, with 8 bases between. This CDR3 is 11 amino acids long. The CDR3 protein is CASGTNTEAFF. In DNA, the CDR3 is TGTGCCTCCGGGACAAACACTGAAGCTTTCTTT.

The chain uses TRBV10-3 and TRBJ1-1; TRBD1 agrees at 7 bases. The CDR3 has 17 amino acids. The junction had 13 bases not matched to a gene; V was cut back by 6 bases and J by 0 bases. Germline CDR1 ENHRY, CDR2 SYGVKD. Here the CDR3 reads CAIRGGTGAPLNTEAFF. The CDR3 nucleotides read TGTGCCATCAGGGGGGGAACAGGGGCCCCCTTGAACACTGAAGCTTTCTTT.

The rearrangement uses TRBV5-1 and TRBJ2-1; D remains ambiguous. The V gene lost 0 bases and the J gene lost 7 bases, with 11 bases spanning the gap. CDR3 length: 14 residues. Germline loops: CDR1 SGHRS, CDR2 YFSETQ. The CDR3 sequence: CASSLDPDRNEQFF. CDR3 DNA sequence: TGCGCCAGCAGCTTGGATCCAGACCGGAATGAGCAGTTCTTC.

The V gene is TRBV5-6, the J gene TRBJ2-1; TRBD2 agrees at 14 bases. Trimming cost V 2 bases and J 7 bases; bases outside gene matches: 14. CDR3 size: 19 residues. Germline loops: CDR1 SGHDT, CDR2 YYEEEE. Here the CDR3 DNA reads TGTGCCAGCAGCTTAGGACTAGCGGGAGGACCCTGGTTTGGGAATGAGCAGTTCTTC. Protein sequence: CASSLGLAGGPWFGNEQFF. The full variable domain, with the rest looked up from reference TRBV5-6 and TRBJ2-1, is DAGVTQSPTHLIKTRGQQVTLRCSPKSGHDTVSWYQQALGQGPQFIFQYYEEEERQRGNFPDRFSGHQFPNYSSELNVNALLLGDSALYLCASSLGLAGGPWFGNEQFFGPGTRLTVL.

This rearrangement joins TRBV7-9 to TRBJ2-5; 7 nucleotides align to TRBD2. There are 15 residues in the CDR3. The germline CDR1 and CDR2 sequences are SEHNR and FQNEAQ (reference sequence). The J segment lost 5 bases and the V segment lost 3 bases, leaving 9 bases of the junction unmatched. The chain's CDR3 is CASSLAGVGGETQYF. DNA for the CDR3: TGTGCCAGCAGCTTGGCGGGAGTTGGGGGGGAGACCCAGTACTTC.

The V and J genes are TRBV6-1 and TRBJ2-7; 7 nucleotides line up with TRBD1. The J segment lost 4 bases and the V segment lost 0 bases, leaving 9 bases of the junction unmatched. CDR3 length: 16 amino acids. Germline lookup yields CDR1 MNHNS and CDR2 SASEGT. The CDR3 here is CASSEAGWGQIYEQYF. CDR3 in DNA: TGTGCCAGCAGTGAAGCGGGTTGGGGACAGATATACGAGCAGTACTTC.

The genes are TRBV15 and TRBJ2-2, with 11 nucleotides matching TRBD1. Germline assignment: CDR1 LNHNV and CDR2 YYDKDF (reference sequence). With 1 base clipped from V and 0 bases from J, the junction kept 4 bases outside the gene matches. The CDR3 is 18 amino acids. Here the CDR3 DNA reads TGTGCCACCAGCAGAGGCCCGGGACAGGGGGCGAACACCGGGGAGCTGTTTTTT. It encodes CATSRGPGQGANTGELFF.

The J gene is TRBJ2-2, the V gene TRBV30; no firm D call. The CDR3 spans 14 residues. Trimming took off 0 bases at V and 4 bases at J, with 9 bases between the two ends. The V gene's germline CDR1 is GTSNPN and CDR2 SVGIG (reference sequence). The CDR3 nucleotides are TGTGCCTGGAGTGTACGGCTGAGCACCGGGGAGCTGTTTTTT. It is translated as CAWSVRLSTGELFF.

CDR3 protein: CASSMRGGMYEQYF. The CDR3 bases are TGTGCCAGTAGTATGAGAGGGGGCATGTACGAGCAGTACTTC. The chain links TRBV19 to TRBJ2-7; TRBD1 matches 7 bases. Germline V CDR1 and CDR2: LNHDA, SQIVND (reference sequence). Losses at the gene ends were 3 bases for V and 4 bases for J; bases not matched to a gene: 6. The CDR3 is made up of 14 amino acids.

There are a few counts of this clone. The chain employs TRBV18 and TRBJ2-5; possibly TRBD1 for D (5 bases). The V gene's germline CDR1 is KGHSH and CDR2 LQKENI. Between the trimmed V and J ends, which lost 5 bases and 1 base, there was a span of 11 bases. The CDR3 is 14 amino acids. CDR3 coding DNA: TGTGCCAGCTCATCTACAGGTTCCCAAGAGACCCAGTACTTC. It codes for CASSSTGSQETQYF.

The rearrangement links TRBV27 to TRBJ2-7, with a weak D call TRBD2 (5 bases). The length of the CDR3 is 13 residues. Trimming took off 4 bases at V and 6 bases at J, with 13 bases between the two ends. Germline V gives CDR1 MNHEY, CDR2 SMNVEV (reference sequence). CDR3 amino acids: CASSYEGTSEQYF. The CDR3 DNA reads TGTGCCAGCAGTTATGAGGGAACGAGCGAGCAGTACTTC.

The chain employs TRBV7-9 and TRBJ2-5, with 9 bases that match TRBD2. Germline CDR1 SEHNR, CDR2 FQNEAQ (reference sequence). After removal of 2 bases from V and 2 bases from J, the junction contained 6 bases not matched to a gene. The CDR3 is 16 residues long. CDR3 protein: CASSLWATSGQETQYF. The CDR3 region has the DNA TGTGCCAGCAGCTTATGGGCCACTAGCGGGCAAGAGACCCAGTACTTC.

The chain links TRBV5-1 to TRBJ2-5; 8 bases line up with TRBD1. Trimming took 5 bases from V and 1 from J; bases not matched to a gene: 1. Germline V gives CDR1 SGHRS, CDR2 YFSETQ. The CDR3 totals 13 residues. The DNA for the CDR3 is TGCGCCAGCAGGGGACAGGCCCAAGAGACCCAGTACTTC. Protein: CASRGQAQETQYF.

In DNA form, the CDR3 reads TGTGCCAGCAGTGCTAAAACAGGGGGCGCATCGGGGGAGACCCAGTACTTC. Residues: CASSAKTGGASGETQYF. The chain recombines TRBV6-1 with TRBJ2-5; 9 nucleotides agree with TRBD1. V gave up 4 bases and J gave up 5 bases; unmatched junction bases: 14. The CDR3 spans 17 residues. From germline, CDR1 is MNHNS and CDR2 SASEGT.

The chain couples TRBV25-1 to TRBJ1-1, with D unresolved. Germline V gene data show CDR1 as MGHDK and CDR2 as SYGVNS. CDR3 size: 14 residues. V dropped 5 bases and J dropped 0 bases, with 10 bases sitting between them. The CDR3 reads CASSRGILNTEAFF. CDR3 in DNA: TGTGCCAGCAGTCGAGGCATTCTGAACACTGAAGCTTTCTTT.

This clone was observed a single time. This chain connects TRBV28 to TRBJ1-5; D possibly corresponds to TRBD1 (6 bases). This CDR3 is 12 amino acids long. Germline V lookup: CDR1 MDHEN, CDR2 SYDVKM. Trimming took 9 bases from V and 6 from J, leaving 12 bases between them. This CDR3 is CASNTGSQPQHF. The CDR3 coding sequence is TGTGCCAGTAATACAGGGTCTCAGCCCCAGCATTTT.

The chain couples TRBV5-1 to TRBJ2-3; TRBD2 matches 13 bases. Trimming cost V 4 bases and J 11 bases; bases outside gene matches: 16. The CDR3 loop spans 17 amino acids. Germline loops: CDR1 SGHRS, CDR2 YFSETQ. CDR3 in amino acids: CASSPDVQLAGGPGQYF. In DNA form, the CDR3 reads TGCGCCAGCAGCCCTGATGTCCAACTAGCGGGAGGGCCGGGGCAGTATTTT.

The V and J genes are TRBV30 and TRBJ1-4; 7 bases agree with TRBD1. CDR1 GTSNPN and CDR2 SVGIG come from the germline V gene (reference sequence). After removal of 7 bases from V and 4 bases from J, the junction contained 6 bases not matched to a gene. This CDR3 has 13 amino acids. CDR3: CASKTGYNEKLFF. As DNA, the CDR3 is TGTGCCTCGAAGACAGGGTATAATGAAAAACTGTTTTTT.

The V gene is TRBV7-9, the J gene TRBJ2-7; 8 nucleotides line up with TRBD2. The CDR3 sequence is 18 residues long. With V trimmed by 6 bases and J by 0 bases, 16 bases remained unmatched. Germline CDR1 reads SEHNR; CDR2 reads FQNEAQ (reference sequence). DNA of the CDR3: TGTGCCAGCAGTCGAAGTGACGGGAGGGCTTCTAACTCCTACGAGCAGTACTTC. As protein: CASSRSDGRASNSYEQYF.

The chain links TRBV30 to TRBJ2-7; a weak D match, TRBD2 (6 bases). From germline, CDR1 is GTSNPN and CDR2 SVGIG (reference sequence). This CDR3 contains 13 residues. Trimming cost V 1 base and J 9 bases, with 16 bases left between them. CDR3 sequence: CAWSEDYRQPQYF. The CDR3 DNA is TGTGCCTGGAGTGAGGACTACCGTCAGCCGCAGTACTTC.

This sequence joins TRBV19 and TRBJ2-3; a weak D match, TRBD1 (6 bases). Germline CDR1 is LNHDA and CDR2 is SQIVND (reference sequence). The CDR3 contains 14 residues. V dropped 5 bases and J dropped 5 bases, with 14 bases sitting between them. The CDR3 spells CASSFPGQKDTQYF. As DNA, the CDR3 is TGTGCCAGTAGTTTCCCTGGACAGAAAGATACGCAGTATTTT.

The V call is TRBV5-1, the J call TRBJ2-3; TRBD2 matches at 14 bases. Germline CDR1 and CDR2: SGHRS and YFSETQ. The CDR3 has 15 residues. V shed 4 bases, J shed 6 bases, and the junction held 4 bases outside the gene matches. In nucleotides, the CDR3 is TGCGCCAGCAGCCCGGGACTAGCGGGAGCGGATACGCAGTATTTT. This sequence encodes CASSPGLAGADTQYF.

This chain uses TRBV10-2 with TRBJ2-3; a weak D match, TRBD1 (6 bases). With 0 bases removed from V and 0 bases from J, the gap between germline ends came to 10 bases. The CDR3 length is 16 residues. In germline, CDR1 is WSHSY, CDR2 SAAADI. CDR3 sequence: CASSESGGYSTDTQYF. The CDR3 DNA is TGCGCCAGCAGTGAGTCTGGGGGCTACAGCACAGATACGCAGTATTTT.

The J gene is TRBJ1-2, the V gene TRBV29-1, with 7 bases fitting TRBD1. With 7 bases clipped from V and 0 bases from J, the junction kept 5 bases outside the gene matches. The CDR3 length is 13 residues. Looked up from germline, CDR1 is SQVTM and CDR2 is ANQGSEA. The CDR3 bases are TGCAGCGCAGCGACAGGGACTAACTATGGCTACACCTTC. Translation: CSAATGTNYGYTF.